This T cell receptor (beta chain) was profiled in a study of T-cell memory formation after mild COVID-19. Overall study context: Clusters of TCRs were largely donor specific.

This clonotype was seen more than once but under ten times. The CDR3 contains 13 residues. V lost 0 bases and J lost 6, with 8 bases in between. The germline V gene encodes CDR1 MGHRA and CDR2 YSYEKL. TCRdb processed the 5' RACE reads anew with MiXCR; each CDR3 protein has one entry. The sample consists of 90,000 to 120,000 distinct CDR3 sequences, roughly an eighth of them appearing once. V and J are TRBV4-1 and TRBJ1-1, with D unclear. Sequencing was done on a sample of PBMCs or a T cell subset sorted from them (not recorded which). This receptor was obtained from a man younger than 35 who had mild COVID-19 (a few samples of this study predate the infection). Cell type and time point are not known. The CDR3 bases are TGCGCCAGCAGCCAAGAAGGTGGAGCTGAAGCTTTCTTT. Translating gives CASSQEGGAEAFF.